The 28 T cell receptor beta chains presented below share a single source sample, sequenced in a study of cytomegalovirus exposure and HLA in healthy donors. The PCR employed 60 Vbeta primers together with 13 Jbeta primers. Data came from immunoSEQ multiplex PCR; TCRdb stores just in-frame clones and leaves some out. The table shows about 140,000 clones, with about two thirds occurring only once. Sequencing used PBMCs. The origin of the receptors is a man aged 40-49 years in good health and CMV-seronegative.

This clone was counted a few times. CDR3 sequence reads: CASSDGTSSDEQFF. In DNA, the CDR3 is TGTGCCAGCAGTGACGGGACATCGAGCGATGAGCAGTTCTTC. V gene TRBV6-4 combines with J gene TRBJ2-1; maybe TRBD1 (6 bases). The CDR3 has 14 amino acids. V was shortened by 2 bases and J by 8 bases, with 13 bases between the two germline ends. Germline CDR1 reads MRHNA; CDR2 reads SNTAGT.

This clone was seen once. V and J are TRBV10-2 and TRBJ2-1; no reliable D call. Germline V lookup: CDR1 WSHSY, CDR2 SAAADI. V was clipped by 7 bases and J by 2 bases, with 9 bases between them. The CDR3 sequence is 13 residues long. CDR3 DNA sequence: TGCGCCAGCATTCCTAGAGCCTACAATGAGCAGTTCTTC. This translates into CASIPRAYNEQFF.

The chain links TRBV5-1 to TRBJ1-4; a weak D match, TRBD1 (5 bases). Germline loops: CDR1 SGHRS, CDR2 YFSETQ. The CDR3 sequence is 13 residues long. V lost 3 bases, J lost 7 bases, and 10 bases lay in between. CDR3 sequence: CASSSGGGEKLFF. The CDR3 bases are TGCGCCAGCAGCTCGGGGGGAGGTGAAAAACTGTTTTTT. Looking up the rest from reference TRBV5-1 and TRBJ1-4 gives the full variable domain: KAGVTQTPRYLIKTRGQQVTLSCSPISGHRSVSWYQQTPGQGLQFLFEYFSETQRNKGNFPGRFSGRQFSNSRSEMNVSTLELGDSALYLCASSSGGGEKLFFGSGTQLSVL.

The chain links TRBV29-1 to TRBJ2-3; 8 nucleotides match TRBD1. The CDR3 contains 15 residues. The germline CDR1 and CDR2 sequences are SQVTM and ANQGSEA. V trimming: 1 base; J trimming: 4 bases; junction bases outside the gene matches: 7. The CDR3 here is CSVEVGGQGSDTQYF. CDR3 in DNA: TGCAGCGTTGAAGTGGGAGGACAGGGATCAGATACGCAGTATTTT.

The CDR3 DNA sequence: TGTGCCTGGACAGGGCTTCCTAACTATGGCTACACCTTC. Amino acids: CAWTGLPNYGYTF. This chain links TRBV30 with TRBJ1-2; TRBD1 is a possible D gene (5 bases). The CDR3 consists of 13 residues. The V and J ends lost 4 bases and 0 bases respectively, with 9 bases between them. In germline, CDR1 is GTSNPN, CDR2 SVGIG (reference sequence).

The sample holds a few counts of this clone. The gene calls are TRBV29-1 and TRBJ2-5; 7 bases align to TRBD1. The trim removed 4 bases at V and 4 bases at J, leaving 9 bases unmatched. The CDR3 is 14 amino acids. Germline V gene sequence: CDR1 SQVTM, CDR2 ANQGSEA. The CDR3 is CSVAPTGWGETQYF. CDR3 nucleotides: TGCAGCGTTGCGCCGACAGGGTGGGGAGAGACCCAGTACTTC.

This sequence joins TRBV6-6 and TRBJ2-7; TRBD1 might be the D (8 bases). Between the trimmed V and J ends, which lost 6 bases and 4 bases, there was a span of 22 bases. The CDR3 consists of 16 residues. CDR1 is MNHNY, CDR2 SVGAGI, per germline (reference sequence). The CDR3 DNA follows: TGTGCCAGCAGCTCCACGTCTACAGGGGGAGGGTACGAGCAGTACTTC. It is translated as CASSSTSTGGGYEQYF.

This clone appeared a few times. The rearrangement joins TRBV6-1 to TRBJ2-7; 10 bases align to TRBD1. Trimming at V came to 4 bases and at J to 2 bases, leaving 8 bases not matched to a gene. The CDR3 has 16 residues. The germline V gene has CDR1 MNHNS and CDR2 SASEGT. The CDR3 DNA is TGTGCCAGCAGTGGTCACGGGACAGGGGATCCCTACGAGCAGTACTTC. It encodes CASSGHGTGDPYEQYF.

The chain employs TRBV7-6 and TRBJ1-4; a possible D gene is TRBD1 (5 bases). Germline V CDR1 and CDR2: SGHVS, FNYEAQ. Trimming shortened V by 5 bases and J by 8 bases, and 18 bases separated the two germline ends. This CDR3 is built from 15 residues. The CDR3 DNA follows: TGTGCCAGCAGCCGATTTTCAGGGTTTGGGGAAAAACTGTTTTTT. This translates into CASSRFSGFGEKLFF.

The V call is TRBV2, the J call TRBJ2-2, with TRBD1 identical over 8 bases. This CDR3 is built from 16 residues. Germline CDR1 and CDR2: SNHLY and FYNNEI. With 6 bases clipped from V and 4 bases from J, the junction kept 10 bases outside the gene matches. In DNA form, the CDR3 reads TGTGCCAGCAGGCCCGGCGGGACAGGAGTCACCGGGGAGCTGTTTTTT. Residues: CASRPGGTGVTGELFF.

The chain couples TRBV11-2 to TRBJ2-7, with D perhaps TRBD2 (6 bases). CDR1 and CDR2 (germline): SGHAT, FQNNGV. V lost 1 base, J lost 2 bases, and 18 bases lay in between. The CDR3 length is 17 residues. CDR3 nucleotides: TGTGCCAGCAGCTTAGGCTCCCGGATGACTAGTACCTACGAGCAGTACTTC. This translates into CASSLGSRMTSTYEQYF.

The chain joins TRBV28 to TRBJ1-5; tentatively, D is TRBD1 (6 bases). The length of the CDR3 is 14 residues. V gave up 2 bases and J gave up 7 bases, with 12 bases separating them. Germline V gives CDR1 MDHEN, CDR2 SYDVKM. This chain's CDR3 is CASSLHGTLQPQHF. CDR3 nucleotides: TGTGCCAGCAGTTTACACGGGACACTCCAGCCCCAGCATTTT. The full variable domain, its missing parts supplied by reference TRBV28 and TRBJ1-5, is DVKVTQSSRYLVKRTGEKVFLECVQDMDHENMFWYRQDPGLGLRLIYFSYDVKMKEKGDIPEGYSVSREKKERFSLILESASTNQTSMYLCASSLHGTLQPQHFGDGTRLSIL.

V is TRBV4-3 and J is TRBJ2-5; 7 nucleotides match TRBD1. CDR3 size: 14 residues. Germline values: CDR1 LGHNA, CDR2 YSLEER. Trimming cost V 3 bases and J 2 bases; bases outside gene matches: 3. CDR3 sequence (DNA): TGCGCCAGCAGCCAGCCGGGACAGCAAGAGACCCAGTACTTC. Translating gives CASSQPGQQETQYF.

This chain connects TRBV7-9 to TRBJ1-1; D remains ambiguous. The CDR3 spans 14 residues. The germline CDR1 and CDR2 sequences are SEHNR and FQNEAQ (reference sequence). V was clipped by 4 bases and J by 4 bases, with 13 bases between them. The DNA of the CDR3 is TGTGCCAGCAGCTCACCCCAGGCAGGCACTGAAGCTTTCTTT. This translates into CASSSPQAGTEAFF.

The V gene is TRBV19, the J gene TRBJ1-2; D is unclear. The germline V gene encodes CDR1 LNHDA and CDR2 SQIVND (reference sequence). The CDR3 contains 13 residues. Trimming removed 5 bases from V and 8 bases from J, with 15 bases in between. The CDR3 spells CASSPSTSSGYTF. The CDR3 nucleotides read TGTGCCAGTAGTCCATCAACAAGTTCAGGCTACACCTTC.

CDR3 nucleotide sequence: TGTGCCAGCAGCTCCCGACAGAACACTGAAGCTTTCTTT. Translated: CASSSRQNTEAFF. The chain is built from TRBV7-3 and TRBJ1-1; D gene ambiguous. Looked up from germline, CDR1 is SGHTA and CDR2 is FQGTGA. V was shortened by 4 bases and J by 1 base, with 7 bases between the two germline ends. This CDR3 region has 13 residues.

V is TRBV6-5 and J is TRBJ1-1; D gene unclear. The V gene's germline CDR1 is MNHEY and CDR2 SVGAGI. The CDR3 runs 11 residues. The V end was cut by 5 bases, the J end by 5 bases, with 6 bases between. CDR3 DNA: TGTGCCAGCAGTCGGGAGACTGAAGCTTTCTTT. Amino acid sequence: CASSRETEAFF.

V and J are TRBV7-8 and TRBJ1-6; 8 bases match TRBD1. The CDR3 covers 16 residues. Germline V CDR1 and CDR2: SGHVS, FQNEAQ. J was trimmed by 10 bases and V by 1 base; bases with no gene match: 9. The CDR3 spells CASSLERTGGISPLHF. The CDR3 bases are TGTGCCAGCAGCTTAGAACGTACAGGGGGGATATCACCCCTCCACTTT.

This clone has more than one count but fewer than ten. Here the CDR3 DNA reads TGTGCCAGCAGTGAATCCCAAAAAAACTATGGCTACACCTTC. Protein: CASSESQKNYGYTF. This chain uses TRBV6-1 with TRBJ1-2; no clear D gene. V was pared by 2 bases and J by 2 bases, with 9 bases between. This CDR3 comprises 14 residues. Germline V CDR1 and CDR2: MNHNS, SASEGT.

This chain connects TRBV13 to TRBJ2-7, with 7 bases that match TRBD2. CDR1 and CDR2 from the germline V gene are PRHDT and FYEKMQ (reference sequence). This CDR3 has 13 residues. V gave up 0 bases and J gave up 6 bases; unmatched junction bases: 2. This chain's CDR3 is CASSLGSGVEQYF. The CDR3 region has the DNA TGTGCCAGCAGCTTAGGGAGCGGGGTCGAGCAGTACTTC.

Only one count was recorded for this clone. This sequence joins TRBV5-1 and TRBJ2-1, with 14 bases lining up with TRBD2. V shed 2 bases, J shed 7 bases, and the junction held 5 bases outside the gene matches. This CDR3 is 16 amino acids long. Germline CDR1 is SGHRS and CDR2 is YFSETQ. CDR3: CASSFEGLAGENEQFF. The CDR3 DNA is TGCGCCAGCAGCTTCGAGGGACTAGCGGGGGAAAATGAGCAGTTCTTC.

The chain employs TRBV15 and TRBJ1-5; 7 nucleotides match TRBD1. Germline lookup yields CDR1 LNHNV and CDR2 YYDKDF (reference sequence). The CDR3 is 16 residues long. Trimming removed 0 bases from V and 3 bases from J; junction bases left unmatched: 5. CDR3: CATSRDLTGVNQPQHF. CDR3 in DNA: TGTGCCACCAGCAGAGATCTTACAGGGGTCAATCAGCCCCAGCATTTT.

V and J are TRBV7-2 and TRBJ2-5; maybe TRBD1 (6 bases). Germline loops: CDR1 SGHTA, CDR2 FQGNSA. The CDR3 spans 14 residues. Trimming removed 5 bases at V and 5 bases at J, with 15 bases between. The CDR3 here is CASSPTGLRETQYF. The CDR3 DNA is TGTGCCAGCAGCCCGACAGGTCTTCGGGAGACCCAGTACTTC.

The rearrangement joins TRBV6-5 to TRBJ2-7; D may be TRBD2 (5 bases). Germline CDR1 and CDR2: MNHEY and SVGAGI. Trimming left V 6 bases short and J 3 bases short, with 12 bases between. CDR3 length: 13 residues. The CDR3, as DNA: TGTGCCAGCAGCTTGAACGGGAACTACGAGCAGTACTTC. Translated, it gives CASSLNGNYEQYF.

The V and J genes are TRBV12-5 and TRBJ2-5; 7 bases map to TRBD1. V lost 7 bases and J lost 4; bases outside the gene matches: 6. Germline V lookup: CDR1 LGHNT, CDR2 FRNRAP. CDR3 length: 13 amino acids. The CDR3 loop is CASADRVRETQYF. The CDR3 nucleotides read TGTGCTAGTGCCGACAGGGTGCGAGAGACCCAGTACTTC.

This clone was detected only once. The V and J genes are TRBV6-5 and TRBJ2-7, with D possibly being TRBD2 (6 bases). V was trimmed by 0 bases and J by 3 bases, leaving 15 bases between them. The CDR3 consists of 16 residues. The germline V gene encodes CDR1 MNHEY and CDR2 SVGAGI. CDR3 nucleotides: TGTGCCAGCAGTTACTCAGGCGGACTACCTATCTACGAGCAGTACTTC. Translated, it gives CASSYSGGLPIYEQYF.

The rearrangement links TRBV5-4 to TRBJ2-7; a weak D match, TRBD1 (6 bases). Germline-derived CDR1 and CDR2 are SGHNT and YYREEE (reference sequence). Trimming cost V 4 bases and J 6 bases, with 11 bases left between them. The CDR3 has 12 amino acids. This CDR3 reads CASSTTGSEQYF. The CDR3 DNA sequence: TGTGCCAGCAGCACTACAGGGTCCGAGCAGTACTTC.

In nucleotides, the CDR3 is TGTGCCAGCGCTAGCGGAGGGGCAACATTCCAGTACTTC. It yields the protein CASASGGATFQYF. The rearrangement joins TRBV28 to TRBJ2-7; 7 bases agree with TRBD2. In germline, CDR1 is MDHEN, CDR2 SYDVKM. V gave up 8 bases and J gave up 10 bases; unmatched junction bases: 14. This CDR3 contains 13 residues.